The rows below give T cell receptor beta chains drawn from one sample of a study of cytomegalovirus exposure and HLA in healthy donors. This table comes from immunoSEQ multiplex PCR, and its TCRdb copy is limited to in-frame clones, with some not included. The sample holds about 140,000 clones, about three quarters seen once. The specimen sequenced was PBMCs. All receptors derive from a male donor in good health and CMV-seronegative. Both conserved end residues are part of each CDR3. The order of the fields is clone size, V gene, D gene, J gene, CDR3 protein, CDR3 DNA. A D gene is named only where the DNA matches it firmly. Expanded clones get a size class; other rows say once, few or many, or leave the size out.

clone size: .; V gene: TRBV18; D gene: .; J gene: TRBJ2-5; CDR3 protein: CASSHQVSTQETQYF; CDR3 DNA: TGTGCCAGCTCTCACCAGGTTTCCACCCAAGAGACCCAGTACTTC
clone size: .; V gene: TRBV28; D gene: .; J gene: TRBJ2-7; CDR3 protein: CASSGRGRGYEQYF; CDR3 DNA: TGTGCCAGCAGTGGAAGGGGGAGGGGATACGAGCAGTACTTC
clone size: .; V gene: TRBV7-6; D gene: TRBD1; J gene: TRBJ1-1; CDR3 protein: CASSRPTGDYTEAFF; CDR3 DNA: TGTGCCAGCAGCCGTCCGACAGGGGATTATACTGAAGCTTTCTTT
clone size: .; V gene: TRBV14; D gene: .; J gene: TRBJ1-2; CDR3 protein: CASSQAGGGNYGYTF; CDR3 DNA: TGTGCCAGCAGCCAAGCCGGCGGGGGTAACTATGGCTACACCTTC
clone size: .; V gene: TRBV28; D gene: .; J gene: TRBJ1-3; CDR3 protein: CASSLSGSSGNTIYF; CDR3 DNA: TGTGCCAGCAGTTTATCGGGGTCCTCTGGAAACACCATATATTTT
clone size: .; V gene: TRBV11-1; D gene: .; J gene: TRBJ2-3; CDR3 protein: CASSLNMADTQYF; CDR3 DNA: TGTGCCAGCAGCTTAAACATGGCAGATACGCAGTATTTT
clone size: .; V gene: TRBV6-4; D gene: .; J gene: TRBJ1-2; CDR3 protein: CASSDSWGRVWGYTF; CDR3 DNA: TGTGCCAGCAGTGACTCCTGGGGGAGGGTGTGGGGCTACACCTTC
clone size: few; V gene: TRBV10-3; D gene: .; J gene: TRBJ1-1; CDR3 protein: CAISESLGEGTEAFF; CDR3 DNA: TGTGCCATCAGTGAGTCTCTGGGAGAGGGCACTGAAGCTTTCTTT
clone size: once; V gene: TRBV19; D gene: TRBD2; J gene: TRBJ2-7; CDR3 protein: CASSPMTSGAYEQYF; CDR3 DNA: TGTGCCAGTAGTCCGATGACTAGCGGTGCCTACGAGCAGTACTTC
clone size: few; V gene: TRBV5-1; D gene: TRBD1; J gene: TRBJ1-1; CDR3 protein: CASSSRQGSNTEAFF; CDR3 DNA: TGCGCCAGCAGCTCCCGACAGGGATCGAACACTGAAGCTTTCTTT
clone size: .; V gene: TRBV9; D gene: .; J gene: TRBJ2-1; CDR3 protein: CASSVTVLGNEQFF; CDR3 DNA: TGTGCCAGCAGCGTAACGGTTCTAGGCAATGAGCAGTTCTTC
clone size: .; V gene: TRBV6-1; D gene: .; J gene: TRBJ2-4; CDR3 protein: CASSEGGRRAKNIQYF; CDR3 DNA: TGTGCCAGCAGTGAAGGGGGGCGCAGGGCCAAAAACATTCAGTACTTC
clone size: .; V gene: TRBV18; D gene: .; J gene: TRBJ2-7; CDR3 protein: CASSPPGQHRDYSPYEQYF; CDR3 DNA: TGTGCCAGCTCACCACCGGGACAACACCGGGACTATTCCCCCTACGAGCAGTACTTC
clone size: .; V gene: TRBV6-1; D gene: .; J gene: TRBJ1-2; CDR3 protein: CASSEAFPPVFTPYGADTF; CDR3 DNA: TGTGCCAGCAGTGAAGCTTTCCCTCCCGTATTTACACCCTATGGGGCTGACACCTTC
clone size: .; V gene: TRBV19; D gene: .; J gene: TRBJ2-3; CDR3 protein: CASSIGTSTDTQYF; CDR3 DNA: TGTGCCAGTAGTATAGGGACTAGCACAGATACGCAGTATTTT
clone size: once; V gene: TRBV7-2; D gene: .; J gene: TRBJ2-1; CDR3 protein: CASSFLGGQGLYNEQFF; CDR3 DNA: TGTGCCAGCAGCTTCCTGGGTGGGCAGGGTTTATACAATGAGCAGTTCTTC
clone size: .; V gene: TRBV7-9; D gene: .; J gene: TRBJ2-4; CDR3 protein: CSSSLSPPGAKNIQYF; CDR3 DNA: TGTTCCAGCAGCTTAAGCCCCCCCGGGGCCAAAAACATTCAGTACTTC
clone size: .; V gene: TRBV27; D gene: .; J gene: TRBJ2-7; CDR3 protein: CASSLKAGNYYEQYF; CDR3 DNA: TGTGCCAGCAGTTTAAAAGCTGGCAATTACTACGAGCAGTACTTC
clone size: .; V gene: TRBV9; D gene: TRBD2; J gene: TRBJ2-5; CDR3 protein: CASSSPSGGAEYETQYF; CDR3 DNA: TGTGCCAGCAGCTCCCCTAGCGGGGGGGCCGAGTATGAGACCCAGTACTTC
clone size: once; V gene: TRBV4-1; D gene: TRBD1; J gene: TRBJ2-4; CDR3 protein: CASSQAWGEGAGKNSQYF; CDR3 DNA: TGCGCCAGCAGCCAAGCTTGGGGCGAGGGGGCAGGCAAAAACAGTCAGTACTTC
clone size: .; V gene: TRBV29-1; D gene: TRBD1; J gene: TRBJ2-7; CDR3 protein: CSVGQGQNYEQYF; CDR3 DNA: TGCAGCGTGGGACAGGGGCAAAACTACGAGCAGTACTTC
clone size: .; V gene: TRBV19; D gene: TRBD2; J gene: TRBJ2-7; CDR3 protein: CASSTPRTSGDSYEQYF; CDR3 DNA: TGTGCCAGTAGTACTCCCCGGACTAGCGGGGACTCCTACGAGCAGTACTTC
clone size: .; V gene: TRBV6-5; D gene: .; J gene: TRBJ1-2; CDR3 protein: CASSYLQGNYGYTF; CDR3 DNA: TGTGCCAGCAGTTACCTGCAGGGGAACTATGGCTACACCTTC
clone size: .; V gene: TRBV30; D gene: TRBD1; J gene: TRBJ2-5; CDR3 protein: CAQGQGGYETQYF; CDR3 DNA: TGTGCCCAGGGACAGGGAGGATACGAGACCCAGTACTTC
clone size: .; V gene: TRBV6-5; D gene: .; J gene: TRBJ1-1; CDR3 protein: CASSYSETGNTEAFF; CDR3 DNA: TGTGCCAGCAGTTACTCGGAGACGGGAAACACTGAAGCTTTCTTT
clone size: .; V gene: TRBV7-2; D gene: .; J gene: TRBJ2-1; CDR3 protein: CASSQRSSYNEQFF; CDR3 DNA: TGTGCCAGCAGCCAGAGGAGCTCCTACAATGAGCAGTTCTTC
clone size: few; V gene: TRBV27; D gene: .; J gene: TRBJ2-1; CDR3 protein: CASSLSFGSGWEQFF; CDR3 DNA: TGTGCCAGCAGTTTATCGTTTGGGTCAGGTTGGGAGCAGTTCTTC
clone size: .; V gene: TRBV10-1; D gene: .; J gene: TRBJ2-1; CDR3 protein: CAIRHGGRNEQFF; CDR3 DNA: TGCGCCATCCGCCACGGGGGGCGCAATGAGCAGTTCTTC
clone size: few; V gene: TRBV9; D gene: TRBD1; J gene: TRBJ2-7; CDR3 protein: CASSVGTGDGDEQYF; CDR3 DNA: TGTGCCAGCAGCGTAGGGACAGGTGACGGAGACGAGCAGTACTTC
clone size: .; V gene: TRBV7-2; D gene: .; J gene: TRBJ2-2; CDR3 protein: CASSLAFKVGGELFF; CDR3 DNA: TGTGCCAGCAGCTTAGCGTTCAAGGTCGGGGGGGAGCTGTTTTTT
clone size: .; V gene: TRBV7-9; D gene: TRBD2; J gene: TRBJ2-3; CDR3 protein: CSSKSGTTLTSTDTQYF; CDR3 DNA: TGTTCCAGCAAATCCGGGACTACCCTCACTAGCACAGATACGCAGTATTTT
clone size: .; V gene: TRBV6-1; D gene: .; J gene: TRBJ1-2; CDR3 protein: CASRNRIEDYGYTF; CDR3 DNA: TGTGCCAGCAGGAATCGAATAGAGGACTATGGCTACACCTTC